The 4 T cell receptor beta chains below come from one sample, sequenced in a study of blood T cell repertoires in COVID-19. The repertoire was sequenced with immunoSEQ multiplex PCR; TCRdb's copy has only in-frame clones and lacks some. The data show approximately 270,000 clones, with about four fifths seen just once and roughly 10% held by the top ten. The specimen sequenced was peripheral blood. The source is a man of 80 years or more with acute or convalescent COVID-19.

The rearrangement links TRBV5-1 to TRBJ2-3, with D possibly TRBD2 on 6 matching bases. V gave up 2 bases and J gave up 6 bases, with 16 bases separating them. The CDR3 is 15 amino acids. Germline CDR1 is SGHRS and CDR2 is YFSETQ. CDR3 sequence reads: CASSFRTAGRDTQYF. CDR3 sequence (DNA): TGCGCCAGCAGCTTCCGTACGGCGGGGAGGGATACGCAGTATTTT.

The chain combines TRBV24-1 with TRBJ2-2; D is perhaps TRBD1 (6 bases). This CDR3 is 15 amino acids long. Germline CDR1 reads KGHDR; CDR2 reads SFDVKD. Trimming removed 2 bases from V and 4 bases from J, with 10 bases in between. The CDR3 coding sequence is TGTGCCACCAGTGATTCGGGACATCCCACCGGGGAGCTGTTTTTT. This encodes CATSDSGHPTGELFF.

This chain connects TRBV6-5 to TRBJ2-1, with TRBD1 matching 10 bases. The CDR3 has 14 amino acids. Germline V CDR1 and CDR2: MNHEY, SVGAGI. The J segment lost 7 bases and the V segment lost 6 bases, leaving 6 bases of the junction unmatched. The CDR3 region has the DNA TGTGCCAGCAGGGGGACAGGGGTCAATAATGAGCAGTTCTTC. It translates to CASRGTGVNNEQFF.

The chain uses TRBV4-1 and TRBJ1-5; maybe TRBD1 (5 bases). V gave up 0 bases and J gave up 1 base, with 10 bases separating them. CDR1 is MGHRA, CDR2 YSYEKL, per germline. This CDR3 region has 16 residues. Here the CDR3 DNA reads TGCGCCAGCAGCCAAGATGCGGGGCGCAGCAATCAGCCCCAGCATTTT. It codes for CASSQDAGRSNQPQHF.